These 20 T cell receptor beta chains were sequenced from one sample in a study of beta chain features in type 1 diabetes. Isolated RNA was reverse transcribed in full, so expressed TCRB transcripts were sequenced. The assay was immunoSEQ multiplex PCR, and TCRdb's table has in-frame clones only and misses some. The sample holds 150,000 to 200,000 clones; 9% to 10% are singletons and the top ten take under 2.5%. The sequenced material came from central memory CD4+ T cells from blood. The source of these receptors is a woman younger than 35 in good health.

The chain's CDR3 is CASSGQGTTQPQHF. CDR3 DNA sequence: TGTGCCAGCAGTGGTCAGGGGACGACTCAGCCCCAGCATTTT. The genes are TRBV2 and TRBJ1-5, with D possibly TRBD1 on 6 matching bases. Trimming shortened V by 4 bases and J by 6 bases, and 13 bases separated the two germline ends. CDR1 is SNHLY, CDR2 FYNNEI, per germline. The CDR3 sequence is 14 residues long.

CDR3 amino acids: CASSQGTQPNYGYTF. The CDR3 nucleotides read TGCGCCAGCAGCCAAGGGACACAACCTAACTATGGCTACACCTTC. This chain connects TRBV4-3 to TRBJ1-2, with D possibly matching TRBD1 (5 bases). Trimming took off 1 base at V and 0 bases at J, with 9 bases between the two ends. The CDR3 totals 15 residues. Germline loops: CDR1 LGHNA, CDR2 YSLEER.

There are a few counts of this clone. The genes are TRBV5-4 and TRBJ2-3; D is uncertain. Trimming removed 5 bases from V and 0 bases from J, with 13 bases in between. Germline V gene lookup returns CDR1 SGHNT and CDR2 YYREEE (reference sequence). The CDR3 loop spans 15 amino acids. This CDR3 is CASSSTGLSTDTQYF. The CDR3 DNA reads TGTGCCAGCAGTTCCACCGGTTTAAGCACAGATACGCAGTATTTT.

J is TRBJ2-5 and V is TRBV6-6; D might be TRBD1 (6 bases). The CDR3 consists of 16 residues. From germline, CDR1 is MNHNY and CDR2 SVGAGI (reference sequence). The V end lost 7 bases, the J end lost 2 bases, and 20 bases lay between the germline ends. CDR3 residues: CASTGQSYDRQETQYF. In DNA form, the CDR3 reads TGTGCCAGCACCGGACAGAGCTATGATCGGCAAGAGACCCAGTACTTC.

In its sample, this clone was seen many times. The chain has TRBV30 and TRBJ2-1; unclear D gene. The V end lost 5 bases, the J end lost 5 bases, and 4 bases lay between the germline ends. The CDR3 extends over 10 amino acids. Germline V CDR1 and CDR2: GTSNPN, SVGIG (reference sequence). The CDR3 DNA reads TGTGCCTGGGGCCACAATGAGCAGTTCTTC. This gives the protein CAWGHNEQFF.

About this clone itself: The sample holds other DNA sequences that translate to the same CDR3. The chain is built from TRBV20-1 and TRBJ2-7; D gene uncertain. Germline CDR1 is DFQATT and CDR2 is SNEGSKA (reference sequence). The CDR3 is made up of 11 amino acids. The germline V and J ends were trimmed by 3 bases and 3 bases, with 6 bases remaining between them. CDR3 amino acids: CSASYYYEQYF. The DNA for the CDR3 is TGCAGTGCTAGTTATTACTACGAGCAGTACTTC.

This clone was counted only a few times. This chain's CDR3 is CASSLGDRVKQETQYF. In DNA form, the CDR3 reads TGTGCCAGCAGCTTAGGAGACAGGGTAAAACAAGAGACCCAGTACTTC. The chain employs TRBV7-2 and TRBJ2-5, with TRBD1 matching 7 bases. CDR3 length: 16 amino acids. The V gene's germline CDR1 is SGHTA and CDR2 FQGNSA. J was trimmed by 2 bases and V by 1 base; bases with no gene match: 7.

J is TRBJ2-7 and V is TRBV21-1; the table's D call of TRBD2 was not tested on the DNA. TRBV21-1 is a pseudogene. This CDR3 has 12 amino acids. Written as DNA, the CDR3 is TGTGCCAGCAGGAGGCGGTCCTACGAGCAGTACTTC. This encodes CASRRRSYEQYF.

The gene calls are TRBV7-6 and TRBJ2-1, with a weak D call TRBD1 (5 bases). The germline V and J ends were trimmed by 6 bases and 4 bases, with 10 bases remaining between them. Per germline, CDR1 SGHVS and CDR2 FNYEAQ. This CDR3 region has 13 residues. In nucleotides, the CDR3 is TGTGCCAGCAGTAAGGACACTTACAATGAGCAGTTCTTC. This sequence encodes CASSKDTYNEQFF. The complete variable domain, with remaining parts taken from reference TRBV7-6 and TRBJ2-1, reads GAGVSQSPRYKVTKRGQDVALRCDPISGHVSLYWYRQALGQGPEFLTYFNYEAQQDKSGLPNDRFSAERPEGSISTLTIQRTEQRDSAMYRCASSKDTYNEQFFGPGTRLTVL.

This clone came up a few times. V is TRBV30 and J is TRBJ2-3, with D tentatively TRBD1 (5 bases). Germline V gene lookup returns CDR1 GTSNPN and CDR2 SVGIG (reference sequence). CDR3 length equals 12 residues. V lost 4 bases, J lost 2 bases, and 7 bases lay in between. In nucleotides, the CDR3 is TGTGCCTGGAAGGACAACACAGATACGCAGTATTTT. Its protein is CAWKDNTDTQYF.

This clone was detected only a few times. V usage is TRBV6-1 and J usage is TRBJ2-7; 8 nucleotides align to TRBD1. V shed 10 bases and J 0 bases; nucleotides not matched to a gene: 2. This CDR3 has 12 amino acids. CDR1 and CDR2 (germline): MNHNS, SASEGT. Written as DNA, the CDR3 is TGTGCCACCGGGACAGGCTCCTACGAGCAGTACTTC. Translated: CATGTGSYEQYF.

This clone has just a few counts. The J gene is TRBJ2-2, the V gene TRBV2; the match to TRBD1 covers 8 bases. This CDR3 region has 15 residues. Germline loops: CDR1 SNHLY, CDR2 FYNNEI. With 6 bases clipped from V and 5 bases from J, the junction kept 8 bases outside the gene matches. CDR3 in amino acids: CASSGQGGGTGELFF. The CDR3 region has the DNA TGTGCCAGCAGCGGACAGGGTGGAGGAACCGGGGAGCTGTTTTTT. Combining the CDR3 with reference TRBV2 and TRBJ2-2 gives the whole variable domain EPEVTQTPSHQVTQMGQEVILRCVPISNHLYFYWYRQILGQKVEFLVSFYNNEISEKSEIFDDQFSVERPDGSNFTLKIRSTKLEDSAMYFCASSGQGGGTGELFFGEGSRLTVL.

J is TRBJ2-3 and V is TRBV7-9; tentatively, D is TRBD2 (6 bases). V was cut by 4 bases and J by 2 bases, with 16 bases left in between. This CDR3 contains 16 residues. The germline V gene has CDR1 SEHNR and CDR2 FQNEAQ (reference sequence). The CDR3 region is CASSSRGGGNTDTQYF. The CDR3 DNA sequence: TGTGCCAGCAGCTCCCGTGGGGGAGGCAACACAGATACGCAGTATTTT. Using reference TRBV7-9 and TRBJ2-3 for the parts outside the CDR3, the full variable domain is DTGVSQNPRHKITKRGQNVTFRCDPISEHNRLYWYRQTLGQGPEFLTYFQNEAQLEKSRLLSDRFSAERPKGSFSTLEIQRTEQGDSAMYLCASSSRGGGNTDTQYFGPGTRLTVL.

The V call is TRBV4-1, the J call TRBJ1-2; 7 nucleotides match TRBD1. This CDR3 is built from 17 residues. The V segment lost 0 bases and the J segment 8 bases; nucleotides outside the gene matches: 15. Germline V gene data show CDR1 as MGHRA and CDR2 as YSYEKL. DNA for the CDR3: TGCGCCAGCAGCCAAGAGGTGGGTACAGGGGCCCCGGGAGGCTACACCTTC. Translating gives CASSQEVGTGAPGGYTF.

This clone was observed a few times. One end of the junction is discordant with germline, which a read error may explain. J is TRBJ2-3 and V is TRBV9; D might be TRBD1 (5 bases). CDR1 and CDR2 from the germline V gene are SGDLS and YYNGEE. This CDR3 comprises 15 residues. CDR3 sequence: CASNVGQGTPDTQYF. DNA for the CDR3: TGTGCCAGCAACGTAGGTCAGGGAACGCCAGATACGCAGTATTTT.

The J gene is TRBJ2-6, the V gene TRBV6-1; D is undetermined. Germline V gives CDR1 MNHNS, CDR2 SASEGT. The CDR3 contains 15 residues. V was pared by 5 bases and J by 1 base, with 9 bases between. CDR3 in amino acids: CASSKSESGANVLTF. The CDR3 nucleotides read TGTGCCAGCAGTAAATCCGAGTCTGGGGCCAACGTCCTGACTTTC.

This clone was seen only a few times. The V gene is TRBV30, the J gene TRBJ2-7, with TRBD2 matching over 8 bases. Germline values: CDR1 GTSNPN, CDR2 SVGIG (reference sequence). V lost 4 bases, J lost 0 bases, and 5 bases stayed unmatched. The CDR3 spans 14 residues. CDR3 loop: CAWKRGLTSYEQYF. CDR3 DNA sequence: TGTGCCTGGAAGCGGGGGTTGACCTCCTACGAGCAGTACTTC.

The chain uses TRBV21-1 and TRBJ2-3; the table names TRBD2, a call not compared with the DNA. TRBV21-1 is a pseudogene. The CDR3 extends over 18 amino acids. The CDR3 reads CASSKILAGALSTDTQYF. The CDR3 DNA reads as TGTGCCAGCAGCAAAATCCTAGCGGGGGCGCTTAGCACAGATACGCAGTATTTT.

This clone was recorded at least ten times. The chain employs TRBV27 and TRBJ2-7; the D is unclear. The germline V and J ends were trimmed by 8 bases and 6 bases, with 11 bases remaining between them. The CDR3 is 11 amino acids. Germline values: CDR1 MNHEY, CDR2 SMNVEV (reference sequence). The DNA for the CDR3 is TGTGCCAGCTGGGCGAATGGCGAGCAGTACTTC. This encodes CASWANGEQYF.

This clone was observed a handful of times. The chain couples TRBV18 to TRBJ1-2; D not resolved. Germline assignment: CDR1 KGHSH and CDR2 LQKENI. The CDR3 is made up of 12 amino acids. V lost 1 base and J lost 8, with 8 bases in between. The CDR3 coding sequence is TGTGCCAGCTCACCACGCGACACCGGCTACACCTTC. Translation: CASSPRDTGYTF.